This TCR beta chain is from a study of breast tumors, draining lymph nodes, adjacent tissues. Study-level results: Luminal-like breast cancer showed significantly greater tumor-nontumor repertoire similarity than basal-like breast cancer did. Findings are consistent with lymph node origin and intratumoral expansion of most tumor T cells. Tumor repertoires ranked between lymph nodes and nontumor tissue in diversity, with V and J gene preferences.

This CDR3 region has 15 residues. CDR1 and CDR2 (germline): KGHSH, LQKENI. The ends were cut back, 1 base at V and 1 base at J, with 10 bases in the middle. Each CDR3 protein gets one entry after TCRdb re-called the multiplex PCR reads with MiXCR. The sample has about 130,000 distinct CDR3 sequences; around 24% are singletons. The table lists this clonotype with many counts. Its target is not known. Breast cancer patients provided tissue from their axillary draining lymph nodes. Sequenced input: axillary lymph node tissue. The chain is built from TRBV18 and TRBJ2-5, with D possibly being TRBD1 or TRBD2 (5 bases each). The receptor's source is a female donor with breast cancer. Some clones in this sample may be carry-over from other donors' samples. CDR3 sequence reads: CASSPLRDVQETQYF. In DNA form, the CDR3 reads TGTGCCAGCTCACCACTCCGGGACGTCCAAGAGACCCAGTACTTC.